The source of this T cell receptor beta chain is a study of radiation and T cells in renal cell carcinoma. The treatment was: treatment-naive control, cytoreductive nephrectomy. Some clones are missing from TCRdb's copy, which holds only in-frame ones; the method was immunoSEQ multiplex PCR. The sample lists approximately 3,700 clones, about 74% occurring once. Per the germline V gene, CDR1 is SGHRS and CDR2 is YFSETQ. Between the trimmed V and J ends, which lost 3 bases and 6 bases, there was a span of 13 bases. This CDR3 is built from 14 residues. The TCR originated in a man between 50 and 59 years old with renal cell carcinoma. This chain connects TRBV5-1 to TRBJ1-5; possible D gene TRBD1, 6 bases. The starting material was tumor tissue, obtained from a patient whose treatment was nephrectomy without radiotherapy. The DNA for the CDR3 is TGCGCCAGCAGCTCATCGGGGGCGGGTCAGCCCCAGCATTTT. It yields the protein CASSSSGAGQPQHF.